This T cell receptor (beta chain) was documented in a study of shared clonotypes between healthy human individuals. Study observations and caveats: Sharing of clonotypes among donors was expected to vary with sequencing depth.

Data came from immunoSEQ multiplex PCR; TCRdb stores just in-frame clones and leaves some out. There are about 470,000 clones in the sample; roughly 77% occur only once, and less than 15% lies in the top ten. The germline gives CDR1 SEHNR, CDR2 FQNEAQ (reference sequence). The CDR3 sequence is 17 residues long. Trimming removed 0 bases from V and 0 bases from J, with 11 bases in between. Each sample came from a Caucasian adult donor living in Nashville, Tennessee. About 90 million PBMCs per unsorted sample were used for genomic DNA. Details on this clone: Its specificity is not known.

This clonotype was sampled from a woman aged 40 to 49 in good health. Some clones in this sample may be carry-over from other donors' samples. Sequencing input: PBMCs. The chain carries TRBV7-9 and TRBJ2-2; D assignment may be TRBD1 or TRBD2 (5 bases each). In nucleotides, the CDR3 is TGTGCCAGCAGCTTAGCTGGGGGTTCCCCGAACACCGGGGAGCTGTTTTTT. Translation: CASSLAGGSPNTGELFF.